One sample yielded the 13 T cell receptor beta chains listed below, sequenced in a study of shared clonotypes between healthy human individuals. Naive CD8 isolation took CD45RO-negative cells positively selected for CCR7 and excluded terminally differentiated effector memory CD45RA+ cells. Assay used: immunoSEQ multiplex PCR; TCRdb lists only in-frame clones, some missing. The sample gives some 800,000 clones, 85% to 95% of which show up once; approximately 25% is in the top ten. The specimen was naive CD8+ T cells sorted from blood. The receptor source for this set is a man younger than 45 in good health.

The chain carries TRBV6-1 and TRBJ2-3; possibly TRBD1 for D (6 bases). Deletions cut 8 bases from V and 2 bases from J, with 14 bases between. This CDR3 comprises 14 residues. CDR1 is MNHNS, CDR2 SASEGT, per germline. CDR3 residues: CASQPGAVTDTQYF. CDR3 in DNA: TGTGCCAGCCAGCCAGGGGCGGTCACAGATACGCAGTATTTT.

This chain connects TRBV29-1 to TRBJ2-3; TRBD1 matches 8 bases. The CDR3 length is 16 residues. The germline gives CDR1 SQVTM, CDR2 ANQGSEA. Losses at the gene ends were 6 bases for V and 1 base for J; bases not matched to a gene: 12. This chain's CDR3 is CSVSTLGQGGTDTQYF. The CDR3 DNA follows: TGCAGCGTAAGCACGCTCGGACAGGGTGGCACAGATACGCAGTATTTT.

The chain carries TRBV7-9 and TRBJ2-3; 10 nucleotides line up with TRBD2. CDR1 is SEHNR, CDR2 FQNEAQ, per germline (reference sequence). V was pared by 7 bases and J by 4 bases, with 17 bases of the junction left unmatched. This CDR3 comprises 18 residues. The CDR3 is CASIPRLGLLAGADTQYF. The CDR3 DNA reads TGTGCCAGCATCCCCAGACTAGGTTTGCTAGCGGGAGCAGATACGCAGTATTTT. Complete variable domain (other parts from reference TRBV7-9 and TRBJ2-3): DTGVSQNPRHKITKRGQNVTFRCDPISEHNRLYWYRQTLGQGPEFLTYFQNEAQLEKSRLLSDRFSAERPKGSFSTLEIQRTEQGDSAMYLCASIPRLGLLAGADTQYFGPGTRLTVL.

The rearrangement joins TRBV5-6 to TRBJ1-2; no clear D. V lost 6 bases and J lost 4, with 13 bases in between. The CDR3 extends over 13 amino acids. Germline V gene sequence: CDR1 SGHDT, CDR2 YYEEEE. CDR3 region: CASTLQKGYGYTF. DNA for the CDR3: TGTGCCAGCACCCTTCAGAAGGGCTATGGCTACACCTTC.

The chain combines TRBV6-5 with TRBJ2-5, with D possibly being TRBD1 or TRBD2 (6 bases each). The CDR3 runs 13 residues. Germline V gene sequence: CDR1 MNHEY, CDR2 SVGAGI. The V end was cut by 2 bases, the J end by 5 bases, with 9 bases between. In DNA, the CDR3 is TGTGCCAGCAGTTACGTAGGGGGGGAGACCCAGTACTTC. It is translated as CASSYVGGETQYF.

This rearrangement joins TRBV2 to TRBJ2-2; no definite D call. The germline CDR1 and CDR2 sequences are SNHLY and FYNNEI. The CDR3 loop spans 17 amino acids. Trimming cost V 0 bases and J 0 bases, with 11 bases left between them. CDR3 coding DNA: TGTGCCAGCAGTGAAGCCAAGGATACCCCGAACACCGGGGAGCTGTTTTTT. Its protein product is CASSEAKDTPNTGELFF.

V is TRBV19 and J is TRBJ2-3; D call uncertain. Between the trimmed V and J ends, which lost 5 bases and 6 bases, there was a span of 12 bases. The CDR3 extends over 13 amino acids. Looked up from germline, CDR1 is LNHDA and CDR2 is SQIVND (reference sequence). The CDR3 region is CASSALPGDTQYF. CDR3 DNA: TGTGCCAGTAGTGCCCTGCCCGGGGATACGCAGTATTTT.

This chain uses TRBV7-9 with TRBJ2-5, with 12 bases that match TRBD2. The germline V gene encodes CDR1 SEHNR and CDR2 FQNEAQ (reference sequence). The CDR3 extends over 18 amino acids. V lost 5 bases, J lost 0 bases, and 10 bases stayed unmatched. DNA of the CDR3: TGTGCCAGCAGCCCTACTAGCGGGAGGACCAAACACCAAGAGACCCAGTACTTC. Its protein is CASSPTSGRTKHQETQYF. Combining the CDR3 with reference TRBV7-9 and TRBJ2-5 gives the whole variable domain DTGVSQNPRHKITKRGQNVTFRCDPISEHNRLYWYRQTLGQGPEFLTYFQNEAQLEKSRLLSDRFSAERPKGSFSTLEIQRTEQGDSAMYLCASSPTSGRTKHQETQYFGPGTRLLVL.

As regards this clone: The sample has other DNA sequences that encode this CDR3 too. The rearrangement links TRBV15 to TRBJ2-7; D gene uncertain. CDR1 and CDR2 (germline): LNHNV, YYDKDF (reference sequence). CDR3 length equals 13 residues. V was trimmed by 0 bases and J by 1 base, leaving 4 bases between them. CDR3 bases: TGTGCCACCAGCAGAGATCGGTCCTACGAGCAGTACTTC. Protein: CATSRDRSYEQYF.

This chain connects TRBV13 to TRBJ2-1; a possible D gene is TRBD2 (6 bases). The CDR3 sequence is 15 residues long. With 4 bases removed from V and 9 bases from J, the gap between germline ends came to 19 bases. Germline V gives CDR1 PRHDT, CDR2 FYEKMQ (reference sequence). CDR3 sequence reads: CASSWPGLPLGEQFF. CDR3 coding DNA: TGTGCCAGCAGCTGGCCGGGACTCCCTCTGGGTGAGCAGTTCTTC. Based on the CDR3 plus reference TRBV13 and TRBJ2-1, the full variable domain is AAGVIQSPRHLIKEKRETATLKCYPIPRHDTVYWYQQGPGQDPQFLISFYEKMQSDKGSIPDRFSAQQFSDYHSELNMSSLELGDSALYFCASSWPGLPLGEQFFGPGTRLTVL.

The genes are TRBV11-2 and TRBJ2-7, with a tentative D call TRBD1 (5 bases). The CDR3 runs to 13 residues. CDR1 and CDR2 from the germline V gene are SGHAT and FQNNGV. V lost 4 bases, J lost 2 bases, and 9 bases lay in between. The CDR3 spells CASSSIRAYEQYF. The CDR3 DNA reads TGTGCCAGCAGCTCCATCAGGGCCTACGAGCAGTACTTC.

CDR3 sequence (DNA): TGTGCCAGCAGCCAACTGGGCACAGGCCAACGGGGCAATCAGCCCCAGCATTTT. Protein sequence: CASSQLGTGQRGNQPQHF. The V call is TRBV28, the J call TRBJ1-5, with D possibly being TRBD1 (5 bases). V gave up 6 bases and J gave up 2 bases, with 23 bases separating them. This CDR3 comprises 18 residues. Germline V gene lookup returns CDR1 MDHEN and CDR2 SYDVKM.

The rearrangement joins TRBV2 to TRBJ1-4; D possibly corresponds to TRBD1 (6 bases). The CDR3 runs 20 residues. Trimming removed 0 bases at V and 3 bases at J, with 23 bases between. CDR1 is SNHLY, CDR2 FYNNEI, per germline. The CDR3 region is CASSEASAQTGALANEKLFF. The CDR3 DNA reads TGTGCCAGCAGTGAAGCGTCGGCCCAGACGGGGGCGCTAGCTAATGAAAAACTGTTTTTT.